The rows below give T cell receptor beta chains drawn from one sample of a study of shared clonotypes between healthy human individuals. The protocol was immunoSEQ multiplex PCR, while the TCRdb copy is restricted to in-frame clones and leaves out a portion. Among about 2.4 million clones listed, 93% were seen once. The sequencing sample was made of naive CD4+ T cells from PBMCs. Receptor source: a man between 18 and 35 years old in good health. Some clones in this sample may be carry-over from other donors' samples. CDR3s include the opening cysteine and the closing phenylalanine or tryptophan. A D gene is named only where the DNA matches it firmly. Clone size is not always given. Where it is, it says once, few, many or a class for expanded clones.

J gene | D gene | V gene | clone size | CDR3 DNA | CDR3 protein
TRBJ2-7 | TRBD1 | TRBV6-5 | . | TGTGCCAGCACCCGGACAGGGGGTTTGCCCTACGAGCAGTACTTC | CASTRTGGLPYEQYF
TRBJ1-2 | . | TRBV5-1 | . | TGCGCCAGCAGCCGTGAGGGGGGAGATGGCTACACCTTC | CASSREGGDGYTF
TRBJ2-7 | TRBD1 | TRBV5-1 | . | TGCGCCAGCAGCTTCGGACAGGGAGACGAGCAGTACTTC | CASSFGQGDEQYF
TRBJ1-2 | TRBD1 | TRBV2 | few | TGTGCCAGCAGGGTACAGGGGGCTGACGGCTACACCTTC | CASRVQGADGYTF
TRBJ2-7 | . | TRBV5-8 | . | TGTGCCAGCAGCACCAGACGGGAAAGGGGCGAGCAGTACTTC | CASSTRRERGEQYF
TRBJ2-7 | TRBD1 | TRBV25-1 | . | TGTGCCAGCAGTGACGACAGGGGAAACTACGAGCAGTACTTC | CASSDDRGNYEQYF
TRBJ1-1 | . | TRBV25-1 | . | TGTGCCAGCAGCGGACCAGCGGCGGCTTTCTTT | CASSGPAAAFF
TRBJ2-1 | TRBD1 | TRBV11-2 | . | TGTGCCAGCAGGAGGCCGGGACAGGGTTACAATGAGCAGTTCTTC | CASRRPGQGYNEQFF
TRBJ2-5 | TRBD1 | TRBV10-1 | once | TGCGCCAGCAGCGGGACAGGGTATCAAGAGACCCAGTACTTC | CASSGTGYQETQYF
TRBJ2-1 | TRBD2 | TRBV7-8 | . | TGTGCCAGCAGCTTAACTGGGAGGGATGAGCAGTTCTTC | CASSLTGRDEQFF
TRBJ1-1 | . | TRBV6-5 | few | TGTGCCAGCAGCCTTCGGAGGAACACTGAAGCTTTCTTT | CASSLRRNTEAFF
TRBJ2-7 | . | TRBV29-1 | . | TGCAGCGTTGTGGGCGGGACAGTAGGGGACGAGCAGTACTTC | CSVVGGTVGDEQYF
TRBJ2-6 | . | TRBV9 | . | TGTGCCAGCAGCGACAGGGCCCCGTCCTCTGGGGCCAACGTCCTGACTTTC | CASSDRAPSSGANVLTF
TRBJ2-6 | TRBD1 | TRBV7-3 | . | TGTGCCAGCACCCCTTTGGACAGGACCTCTGGGGCCAACGTCCTGACTTTC | CASTPLDRTSGANVLTF
TRBJ1-4 | . | TRBV30 | . | TGTGCCTGGAGTCGGGGGGCGTCTGAAAAACTGTTTTTT | CAWSRGASEKLFF
TRBJ2-7 | TRBD2 | TRBV7-9 | . | TGTGCCAGCAGCGCCCTGACTAGCGGAAGCTACGAGCAGTACTTC | CASSALTSGSYEQYF
TRBJ2-1 | TRBD2 | TRBV9 | . | TGTGCCAGCAGCCTAGGACTAGCGGAGTACAATGAGCAGTTCTTC | CASSLGLAEYNEQFF
TRBJ1-4 | . | TRBV30 | . | TGTGCCTGGAGAGCCGGTTTACTTCGTGAAAAACTGTTTTTT | CAWRAGLLREKLFF
TRBJ1-6 | . | TRBV7-9 | . | TGTGCCAGCAGCTTAGAATCAAGCTCACCCCTCCACTTT | CASSLESSSPLHF
TRBJ1-2 | . | TRBV29-1 | . | TGCAGCGTTGTATCCGGGGTCGATGGCTACACCTTC | CSVVSGVDGYTF
TRBJ2-1 | TRBD2 | TRBV7-3 | once | TGTGCCAGCAGCTTAAAACTAGCGGGAGGGGGTGAGCAGTTCTTC | CASSLKLAGGGEQFF
TRBJ1-1 | TRBD1 | TRBV4-1 | . | TGCGCCAGCAGCCAAGGGGACAGGGGCTTTTCCGTAGCTTTCTTT | CASSQGDRGFSVAFF
TRBJ1-2 | . | TRBV6-5 | . | TGTGCCAGCAGTTATGATGGTCGCCACTATGGCTACACCTTC | CASSYDGRHYGYTF
TRBJ2-3 | . | TRBV5-1 | . | TGCGCCAGCAGCTTGGTGCCGGGGGGCGCGGGCACAGATACGCAGTATTTT | CASSLVPGGAGTDTQYF
TRBJ2-7 | . | TRBV28 | . | TGTGCCAGCAGCTCGAAACTATACGAGCAGTACTTC | CASSSKLYEQYF
TRBJ1-1 | . | TRBV18 | . | TGTGCCAGCTCACCTGGGGTGCGGAGAACTGAAGCTTTCTTT | CASSPGVRRTEAFF
TRBJ1-5 | . | TRBV10-3 | . | TGTGCCATCAGTGGACAGTTGAATAGCAATCAGCCCCAGCATTTT | CAISGQLNSNQPQHF
TRBJ1-5 | . | TRBV30 | . | TGTGCCTGGAACCCAGGGCAGGGCCAGCCCCAGCATTTT | CAWNPGQGQPQHF
TRBJ2-3 | . | TRBV25-1 | . | TGTGCCAGCAGTGAACATCCCACAGATACGCAGTATTTT | CASSEHPTDTQYF
TRBJ2-2 | TRBD1 | TRBV5-1 | . | TGCGCCAGCAGCTTGAGGACAGGGGGCGCGGAGCTGTTTTTT | CASSLRTGGAELFF
TRBJ1-1 | . | TRBV19 | . | TGTGCCAGTAGTATGATTGCCCTGGGGCAGGTCAACACTGAAGCTTTCTTT | CASSMIALGQVNTEAFF
TRBJ2-5 | . | TRBV9 | . | TGTGCCAGCAGCGTACTTGGCGGATCTATGGAGACCCAGTACTTC | CASSVLGGSMETQYF
TRBJ1-1 | TRBD1 | TRBV19 | . | TGTGCCAGTAGGAGGACAGGCGTCTACACTGAAGCTTTCTTT | CASRRTGVYTEAFF
TRBJ2-1 | TRBD1 | TRBV5-1 | . | TGCGCCAGCGACCCCGGGACAGGGAGCTCCTACAATGAGCAGTTCTTC | CASDPGTGSSYNEQFF
TRBJ1-1 | . | TRBV11-2 | . | TGTGCCAGCAGCTTCTTCCTAAAGGGCAGGGACACTGAAGCTTTCTTT | CASSFFLKGRDTEAFF
TRBJ2-2 | . | TRBV7-3 | . | TGTGCCAGCAGCTTATGGGGCGGGGCAAACACCGGGGAGCTGTTTTTT | CASSLWGGANTGELFF
TRBJ2-6 | . | TRBV4-1 | . | TGCGCCAGCAGCCAAGGGCGGCCGCTGGGCAGTCACTCTGGGGCCAACGTCCTGACTTTC | CASSQGRPLGSHSGANVLTF
TRBJ2-1 | TRBD2 | TRBV7-3 | . | TGTGCCAGCAGCTCCGGACTAGCGGGAGAAGGGGAGCAGTTCTTC | CASSSGLAGEGEQFF
TRBJ2-7 | . | TRBV10-3 | . | TGTGCCATCAGTTTAGGTTACGAGCAGTACTTC | CAISLGYEQYF
TRBJ2-3 | TRBD2 | TRBV18 | . | TGTGCCAGCTCACCCGGACTAGCGGGAGCACTAGATACGCAGTATTTT | CASSPGLAGALDTQYF
TRBJ2-2 | . | TRBV2 | . | TGTGCCAGCACTGGAGGGAGTAACACCGGGGAGCTGTTTTTT | CASTGGSNTGELFF
TRBJ2-7 | TRBD1 | TRBV6-6 | . | TGTGCCAGCAGCACGACAGGGCACGAGCAGTACTTC | CASSTTGHEQYF